This T cell receptor (beta chain) came from a study of radiotherapy plus CTLA-4 blockade in lung cancer. Study-level information: Objective response was observed in approximately 18% of patients, and disease control in less than 35%. Study-level results: It was early blood T cell clone dynamics, with interferon-beta, that reportedly best predicted response. Tumor-derived TCR clones expanded in blood after radiotherapy plus ipilimumab.

Focal radiation plus CTLA-4 blockade with ipilimumab was administered to patients who had chemo-refractory metastatic non-small-cell lung cancer. In this sample, this clone turned up once. The antigen remains undetermined. Profiling relied on immunoSEQ multiplex PCR, and the TCRdb table lists in-frame clones only, not all of them. The sample shows over 85,000 clones, almost 90% of them seen only once. The clonotype originates from a human donor with non-small cell lung cancer that progressed on radiotherapy plus ipilimumab. Source: peripheral blood, taken from a patient treated with radiotherapy plus ipilimumab.

The CDR3 loop is CASSQESLTSGRARYNEQFF. The CDR3 DNA is TGCGCCAGCAGCCAAGAAAGTCTGACTAGCGGGAGGGCCAGATACAATGAGCAGTTCTTC. V usage is TRBV4-1 and J usage is TRBJ2-1; 14 positions match TRBD2. V lost 0 bases, J lost 4 bases, and 11 bases stayed unmatched. CDR1 and CDR2 (germline): MGHRA, YSYEKL. There are 20 residues in the CDR3.